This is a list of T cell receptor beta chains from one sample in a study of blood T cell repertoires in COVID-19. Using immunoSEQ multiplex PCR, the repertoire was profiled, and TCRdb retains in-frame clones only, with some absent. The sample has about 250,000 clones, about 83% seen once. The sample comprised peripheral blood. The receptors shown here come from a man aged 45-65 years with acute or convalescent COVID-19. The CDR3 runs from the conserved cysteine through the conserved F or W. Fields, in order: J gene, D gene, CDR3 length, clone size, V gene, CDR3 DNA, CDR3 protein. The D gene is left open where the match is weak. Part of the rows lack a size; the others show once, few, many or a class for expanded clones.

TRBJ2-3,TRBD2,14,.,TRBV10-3,TGTGCCATCAGTGAGGGGACTAGCAGCTATACGCAGTATTTT,CAISEGTSSYTQYF
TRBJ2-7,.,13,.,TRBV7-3,TGTGCCAGCAGCCTTGAAAGGCGGGGAGAGCAGTACTTC,CASSLERRGEQYF
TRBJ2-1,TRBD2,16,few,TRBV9,TGTGCCAGCAGCGCCCGGGGGGGGAGCGAGTACAATGAGCAGTTCTTC,CASSARGGSEYNEQFF
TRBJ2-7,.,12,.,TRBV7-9,TGTGCCAGCAGCTTAGAATGGGAGGAGCAGTACTTC,CASSLEWEEQYF
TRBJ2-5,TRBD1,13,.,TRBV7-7,TGTGCTAGCAGCCTAGACAGGGTCCAGACCCAGTACTTC,CASSLDRVQTQYF
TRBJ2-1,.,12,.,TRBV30,TGTGCCTGGAGTGGACAGGTTTCTGAGCAGTTCTTC,CAWSGQVSEQFF
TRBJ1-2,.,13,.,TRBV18,TGTGCCAGCTCACCCGCGGAAAACTATGGCTACACCTTC,CASSPAENYGYTF
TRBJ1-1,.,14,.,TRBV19,TGTGCCAGTAGTATAGAAAGCACAGGGTCTGAAGCTTTCTTT,CASSIESTGSEAFF
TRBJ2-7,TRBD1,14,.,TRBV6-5,TGTGCCAGCAGGCCCCCGGGGACAGGGTACGAGCAGTACTTC,CASRPPGTGYEQYF
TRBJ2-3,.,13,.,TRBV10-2,TGCGCCAGCATCAGCGGGCTCACAGATACGCAGTATTTT,CASISGLTDTQYF
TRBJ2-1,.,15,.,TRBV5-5,TGTGCCAGCAGCTTGGAGGGGACTTCCTACAATGAGCAGTTCTTC,CASSLEGTSYNEQFF
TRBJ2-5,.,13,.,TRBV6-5,TGTGCCAGCAGGCAGACAGGGAGGGAGACCCAGTACTTC,CASRQTGRETQYF
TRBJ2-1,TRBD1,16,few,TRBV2,TGTGCCAGCAGTGAAACCCGGGACAGGGGGTTTTGGGAGCAGTTCTTC,CASSETRDRGFWEQFF
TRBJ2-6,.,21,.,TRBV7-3,TGTGCCAGCAGTCCAATCCCTTTACAGGGTTCACATGGCTCTGGGGCCAACGTCCTGACTTTC,CASSPIPLQGSHGSGANVLTF
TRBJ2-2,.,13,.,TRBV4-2,TGTGCCAGCAGCCAGGCTTCAAGCGGGGAGCTGTTTTTT,CASSQASSGELFF
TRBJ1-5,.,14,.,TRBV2,TGTGCCAGCAGTGATGCGGGATGGGATCAGCCCCAGCATTTT,CASSDAGWDQPQHF
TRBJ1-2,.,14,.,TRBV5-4,TGTGCCAGCAGCTTGATCGGGATCTTCGTCGGCTACACCTTC,CASSLIGIFVGYTF
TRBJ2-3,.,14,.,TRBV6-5,TGTGCCAGCAGTTACTCGACTGAGGCAGATACGCAGTATTTT,CASSYSTEADTQYF
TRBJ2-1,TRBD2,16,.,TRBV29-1,TGCAGCGTTGATAGCGGGAGTACGATAGGAGCCAATGAGCAGTTCTTC,CSVDSGSTIGANEQFF
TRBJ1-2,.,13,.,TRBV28,TGTGCCAGCAGCCTGGACAGAGTATATGGCTACACCTTC,CASSLDRVYGYTF
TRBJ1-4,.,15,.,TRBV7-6,TGTGCCAGCAGCCTAGAGCAGGGGTGGGCTGAAAAACTGTTTTTT,CASSLEQGWAEKLFF
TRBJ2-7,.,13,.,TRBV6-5,TGTGCCAGCAGTACGGTCAACTTCTACGAGCAGTACTTC,CASSTVNFYEQYF
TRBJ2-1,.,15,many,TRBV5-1,TGCGCCACCGCACTGGTCACAGGCATGAACAATGAGCAGTTCTTC,CATALVTGMNNEQFF
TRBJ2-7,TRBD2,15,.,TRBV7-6,TGTGCCAGCAGCTTAGGACTAGCGGGAACGTACGAGCAGTACTTC,CASSLGLAGTYEQYF
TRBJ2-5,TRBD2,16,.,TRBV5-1,TGCGCCAGCAGCTTGGGGTTAGCGGGGTACCAAGAGACCCAGTACTTC,CASSLGLAGYQETQYF
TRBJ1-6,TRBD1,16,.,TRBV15,TGTGCCACCAGCAGATGGACAGGGGCGACCGTATTACCCCTCCACTTT,CATSRWTGATVLPLHF
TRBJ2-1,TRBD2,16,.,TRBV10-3,TGTGCCATCAGTGAGTCACGGACTAGCGGGTCTGCTGAGCAGTTCTTC,CAISESRTSGSAEQFF
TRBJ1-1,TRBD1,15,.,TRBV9,TGTGCCAGCAGCGTAGGACAGGGGGCAGGGACTGAAGCTTTCTTT,CASSVGQGAGTEAFF
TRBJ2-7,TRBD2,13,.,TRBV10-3,TGTGCCCTCTCCGGGGGGGAGGGTTACGAGCAGTACTTC,CALSGGEGYEQYF
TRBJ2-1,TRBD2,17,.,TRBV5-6,TGTGCCAGCAGCTTTAGGGGAAGCGGGAGCTCCTACAATGAGCAGTTCTTC,CASSFRGSGSSYNEQFF
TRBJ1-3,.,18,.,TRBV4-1,TGCGCCAGCAGCTCGTATGAAGGGGGGGCCCTCTCTGGAAACACCATATATTTT,CASSSYEGGALSGNTIYF
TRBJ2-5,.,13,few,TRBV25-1,TGTGCCAGCAGGGAGACAGGGGAGGGGACCCAGTACTTC,CASRETGEGTQYF
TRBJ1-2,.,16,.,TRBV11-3,TGTGCCAGCAGCGTACCGGGGGGACATCTGAACTATGGCTACACCTTC,CASSVPGGHLNYGYTF
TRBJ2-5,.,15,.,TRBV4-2,TGTGCCAGCAGCCAAGTGGAGGTCCCGGGAGAGACCCAGTACTTC,CASSQVEVPGETQYF
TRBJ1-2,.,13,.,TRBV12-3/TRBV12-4,TGTGCCAGCAGTTGGACAGACGCAGAGGGCTACACCTTC,CASSWTDAEGYTF
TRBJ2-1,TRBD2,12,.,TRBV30,TGTGCCTGGCAGGGACTAGCGAGTTCACAGTTCTTC,CAWQGLASSQFF
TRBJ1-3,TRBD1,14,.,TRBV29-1,TGCAGCGTTGCGACAGGGGTATCCGGAAACACCATATATTTT,CSVATGVSGNTIYF
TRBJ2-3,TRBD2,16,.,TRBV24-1,TGTGCCACCAGTGATTTTGGCGCGGGAGTAACAGATACGCAGTATTTT,CATSDFGAGVTDTQYF
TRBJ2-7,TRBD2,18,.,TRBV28,TGTGCCAGCACCCTCGGCCTAGCGGGATTTCCTTCGGCCTACGAGCAGTACTTC,CASTLGLAGFPSAYEQYF
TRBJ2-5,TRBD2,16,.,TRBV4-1,TGCGCCAGCAGCCGGACCGGGGGGGTAGGGCAAGAGACCCAGTACTTC,CASSRTGGVGQETQYF